The entry below gives a single TCR beta chain sequence along with its context. Authors' processing steps: Reference gene primer amplification in the assay estimated nucleated cell counts. Using immunoSEQ multiplex PCR, the repertoire was profiled, and TCRdb retains in-frame clones only, with some absent. The V and J calls and clone size come from that table; D and trimming were worked out from the DNA. The table shows roughly 250,000 clones, with approximately 84% occurring only once. This CDR3 is 17 amino acids long. V was clipped by 0 bases and J by 0 bases; unmatched bases: 8. CDR1 is SGHRS and CDR2 is YFSETQ in the germline V gene. The sample is drawn from a study of blood T cell repertoires in COVID-19. On the study more broadly: Samples representing acute and convalescent COVID-19 were sourced from the United States, Italy and Spain. The cDNA or gDNA used as material had been derived from T cells, B-cell-depleted T cells, or PBMCs.

Seattle enrolled patients during active infection and tracked them longitudinally. This clonotype was sampled from a person between 65 and 80 years old with COVID-19, enrolled during active disease. The chain links TRBV5-1 to TRBJ2-5, with 7 bases identical to TRBD1. Sample: peripheral blood. Here the CDR3 DNA reads TGCGCCAGCAGCTTGGCATTGGGGACAGATAACCAAGAGACCCAGTACTTC. Protein product: CASSLALGTDNQETQYF.